The 11 T cell receptor beta chains in this list originate from one sample, sequenced in a study of beta chain features in type 1 diabetes. What was sequenced were expressed TCRB transcripts, since all of the isolated RNA had been reverse transcribed. Clones were read by immunoSEQ multiplex PCR, and TCRdb kept only the in-frame ones, dropping some. In the table there are about 250,000 clones, roughly 14% of which are singletons. Sequenced sample: naive CD4+ T cells from blood. The receptors were gathered from a woman in her forties in good health.

The chain has TRBV5-1 and TRBJ1-2; 9 positions match TRBD1. The V and J ends lost 0 bases and 4 bases, in that order; junction bases with no gene match: 4. CDR3 length: 15 amino acids. Per germline, CDR1 SGHRS and CDR2 YFSETQ. The CDR3 nucleotides read TGCGCCAGCAGCTTGGTCCCGGGACAGGGCTATGGCTACACCTTC. This sequence encodes CASSLVPGQGYGYTF.

This clone has a handful of counts. The chain joins TRBV19 to TRBJ2-2, with a possible D match to TRBD2 (6 bases). This CDR3 is 17 amino acids long. Trimming shortened V by 3 bases and J by 1 base, and 15 bases separated the two germline ends. Germline CDR1 reads LNHDA; CDR2 reads SQIVND (reference sequence). CDR3 in amino acids: CASSIIEGGRNTGELFF. The CDR3 region has the DNA TGTGCCAGTAGTATTATCGAGGGAGGACGGAACACCGGGGAGCTGTTTTTT.

The chain couples TRBV11-2 to TRBJ2-5, with 8 positions matching TRBD1. Germline V CDR1 and CDR2: SGHAT, FQNNGV. V was pared by 1 base and J by 4 bases, with 8 bases of the junction left unmatched. The CDR3 is made up of 16 amino acids. CDR3 DNA sequence: TGTGCCAGCAGCTTAGGGGCGGACAGGGCCTCAGAGACCCAGTACTTC. Encoded protein: CASSLGADRASETQYF. Combining the CDR3 with reference TRBV11-2 and TRBJ2-5 gives the whole variable domain EAGVAQSPRYKIIEKRQSVAFWCNPISGHATLYWYQQILGQGPKLLIQFQNNGVVDDSQLPKDRFSAERLKGVDSTLKIQPAKLEDSAVYLCASSLGADRASETQYFGPGTRLLVL.

V is TRBV27 and J is TRBJ2-7; TRBD1 agrees at 9 bases. The germline gives CDR1 MNHEY, CDR2 SMNVEV (reference sequence). This CDR3 is 15 amino acids long. V dropped 5 bases and J dropped 4; count of bases not matched to a gene: 9. DNA of the CDR3: TGTGCCAGCAGTCCGACGGGGACAGGGAATTACGAGCAGTACTTC. This translates into CASSPTGTGNYEQYF.

This clone occurred a few times. The chain employs TRBV18 and TRBJ1-2; no firm D call. Between the trimmed V and J ends, which lost 3 bases and 4 bases, there was a span of 12 bases. Germline assignment: CDR1 KGHSH and CDR2 LQKENI. The length of the CDR3 is 14 residues. The CDR3 sequence is CASSPQDLSYGYTF. In DNA, the CDR3 is TGTGCCAGCTCACCGCAGGATTTGAGCTATGGCTACACCTTC.

The chain carries TRBV4-1 and TRBJ2-4; D is unresolved. In germline, CDR1 is MGHRA, CDR2 YSYEKL. The CDR3 has 12 residues. Trimming cost V 0 bases and J 6 bases, with 3 bases left between them. The CDR3 DNA reads TGCGCCAGCAGCCAAGATCGAAACATTCAGTACTTC. Translation gives CASSQDRNIQYF.

This clone was counted between two and nine times. The chain couples TRBV21-1 to TRBJ2-5; the table assigns TRBD1, which was not confirmed against the DNA. TRBV21-1 is listed as a pseudogene. CDR3 length: 13 residues. CDR3 protein: CASSGDSQETQYF. Here the CDR3 DNA reads TGTGCCAGCAGCGGGGACAGCCAAGAGACCCAGTACTTC.

The CDR3: CASSSGLSRDEQFF. CDR3 nucleotide sequence: TGTGCCAGCAGCTCCGGACTCAGTAGGGATGAGCAGTTCTTC. The V and J genes are TRBV5-4 and TRBJ2-1; D is perhaps TRBD2 (5 bases). In germline, CDR1 is SGHNT, CDR2 YYREEE (reference sequence). The CDR3 is 14 residues long. V lost 3 bases, J lost 8 bases, and 15 bases lay in between.

On this clone itself: Other nucleotide sequences in the sample specify the same CDR3. In DNA, the CDR3 is TGCGCCAGCAGCTTGGGGGGAGGAGAGACCCAGTACTTC. This encodes CASSLGGGETQYF. The V call is TRBV5-1, the J call TRBJ2-5; possibly TRBD2 for D (6 bases). Trimming removed 0 bases from V and 4 bases from J, with 7 bases in between. In germline, CDR1 is SGHRS, CDR2 YFSETQ. The CDR3 has 13 residues.

This clone was picked up a small number of times. This rearrangement joins TRBV5-1 to TRBJ2-3; D is possibly TRBD1 (6 bases). Between the trimmed V and J ends, which lost 2 bases and 0 bases, there was a span of 22 bases. Germline-derived CDR1 and CDR2 are SGHRS and YFSETQ. The CDR3 runs to 19 residues. CDR3 region: CASSFWAPSQGRSTDTQYF. The CDR3 coding sequence is TGCGCCAGCAGCTTTTGGGCGCCCTCACAGGGAAGAAGCACAGATACGCAGTATTTT.

This clone appeared a few times. This sequence joins TRBV5-1 and TRBJ1-1; the match to TRBD1 covers 8 bases. The germline CDR1 and CDR2 sequences are SGHRS and YFSETQ. Trimming removed 2 bases from V and 1 base from J; junction bases left unmatched: 4. The CDR3 contains 15 residues. CDR3: CASSFSGQGNTEAFF. CDR3 in DNA: TGCGCCAGCAGCTTTTCCGGACAGGGGAACACTGAAGCTTTCTTT.